The next 18 T cell receptor beta chains were all read from a single sample in a study of Ad26.COV2.S vaccination and SARS-CoV-2 variants. TCRdb's table, derived via immunoSEQ multiplex PCR, lists solely in-frame clones and lacks some. The sample comprises 350,000 to 500,000 clones, 85% to 90% of which are singletons, and roughly 2.5% rests with the top ten. Treatment of the sample: about 20 received Ad26.COV2.S at low or high dose, single or two shots; roughly five received placebo; per-sample allocation not given. Repertoires come from day 63 after the first vaccine or placebo injection. The starting material was peripheral blood, obtained in a trial of Ad26.COV2.S vaccine versus placebo. The receptors were sampled from a person aged 18-60 years who received the Ad26.COV2.S COVID-19 vaccine or a placebo.

This chain connects TRBV6-5 to TRBJ1-1; no clear D. Germline V CDR1 and CDR2: MNHEY, SVGAGI. This CDR3 is 15 amino acids long. V was pared by 4 bases and J by 1 base, with 13 bases between. CDR3 residues: CASSSPSTPNTEAFF. CDR3 bases: TGTGCCAGCAGTTCCCCTTCAACGCCGAACACTGAAGCTTTCTTT.

There are a few counts of this clone. V is TRBV25-1 and J is TRBJ1-6, with unresolved D. This CDR3 spans 13 amino acids. The V gene's germline CDR1 is MGHDK and CDR2 SYGVNS. V lost 8 bases to trimming and J lost 5 bases, with 10 bases between them. This chain's CDR3 is CASARGNNSPLHF. The CDR3 DNA sequence: TGTGCCAGCGCCCGGGGTAATAATTCACCCCTCCACTTT.

This rearrangement joins TRBV29-1 to TRBJ2-3; D is unresolved. Trimming took off 2 bases at V and 0 bases at J, with 9 bases between the two ends. Germline V lookup: CDR1 SQVTM, CDR2 ANQGSEA. This CDR3 spans 14 amino acids. CDR3 protein: CSVERASSTDTQYF. CDR3 bases: TGCAGCGTTGAAAGGGCTTCTAGCACAGATACGCAGTATTTT.

The chain couples TRBV19 to TRBJ2-4; TRBD2 matches 14 bases. V shed 3 bases and J 0 bases; nucleotides not matched to a gene: 19. The CDR3 is 23 amino acids. Germline V CDR1 and CDR2: LNHDA, SQIVND (reference sequence). The chain's CDR3 is CASSIATSLPGLAGAGAKNIQYF. CDR3 DNA sequence: TGTGCCAGTAGTATCGCCACCTCGCTCCCGGGACTAGCGGGGGCGGGAGCCAAAAACATTCAGTACTTC.

The V gene is TRBV6-6, the J gene TRBJ2-7, with 8 bases identical to TRBD2. The CDR3 sequence is 12 residues long. Germline CDR1 MNHNY, CDR2 SVGAGI (reference sequence). The V segment lost 6 bases and the J segment 6 bases; nucleotides outside the gene matches: 4. CDR3 DNA: TGTGCCAGCAGAGGGACTAGGCGCGAGCAGTACGTC. Translation: CASRGTRREQYV.

The rearrangement joins TRBV7-7 to TRBJ2-2; the D call may be TRBD1 or TRBD2 (5 bases each). V shed 2 bases and J shed 3 bases, with 13 bases lying between them. The germline CDR1 and CDR2 sequences are SSHAT and FNYEAQ (reference sequence). The CDR3 spans 16 residues. CDR3 region: CASSLTAGTDTGELFF. The CDR3 DNA is TGTGCCAGCAGCTTAACCGCCGGGACCGACACCGGGGAGCTGTTTTTT.

The chain couples TRBV5-1 to TRBJ2-4; 7 bases align to TRBD1. Looked up from germline, CDR1 is SGHRS and CDR2 is YFSETQ. The CDR3 runs to 15 residues. The J segment lost 0 bases and the V segment lost 4 bases, leaving 4 bases of the junction unmatched. CDR3 region: CASSKDRLAKNIQYF. The CDR3 DNA reads as TGCGCCAGCAGCAAGGACAGGTTAGCCAAAAACATTCAGTACTTC.

This chain uses TRBV27 with TRBJ1-1; D remains ambiguous. The CDR3 covers 15 residues. CDR1 is MNHEY, CDR2 SMNVEV, per germline (reference sequence). V was pared by 2 bases and J by 1 base, with 11 bases between. In DNA, the CDR3 is TGTGCCAGCAGTTTACGTCGGGTCGGGAACACTGAAGCTTTCTTT. Amino acids: CASSLRRVGNTEAFF.

The chain recombines TRBV7-2 with TRBJ1-6; a possible D gene is TRBD1 (6 bases). The CDR3 contains 16 residues. V lost 1 base, J lost 9 bases, and 16 bases lay in between. Looked up from germline, CDR1 is SGHTA and CDR2 is FQGNSA. The CDR3 sequence: CASSLEWGQVGSPLHF. The CDR3 nucleotides read TGTGCCAGCAGCTTAGAATGGGGGCAGGTGGGTTCACCCCTCCACTTT.

The chain combines TRBV5-1 with TRBJ2-7, with D possibly matching TRBD2 (5 bases). This CDR3 spans 15 amino acids. Germline V gene sequence: CDR1 SGHRS, CDR2 YFSETQ. Trimming stripped 4 bases from V and 7 bases from J, with 21 bases between. The CDR3 here is CASSQALLAAGEQYF. DNA of the CDR3: TGCGCCAGCAGCCAAGCCCTCCTAGCTGCCGGAGAGCAGTACTTC.

This chain uses TRBV2 with TRBJ2-7, with 7 bases lining up with TRBD1. This CDR3 comprises 14 residues. CDR1 and CDR2 from the germline V gene are SNHLY and FYNNEI. V shed 6 bases and J 2 bases; nucleotides not matched to a gene: 7. Here the CDR3 reads CASRTGTDTYEQYV. The CDR3 DNA follows: TGTGCCAGCAGGACAGGGACAGATACCTACGAGCAGTACGTC.

The chain joins TRBV5-8 to TRBJ2-5, with a weak D call TRBD1 (6 bases). The V gene lost 2 bases and the J gene lost 1 base, with 15 bases spanning the gap. This CDR3 is 16 amino acids long. Germline CDR1 and CDR2: SGHTS and YDEGEE. In nucleotides, the CDR3 is TGTGCCAGCAGCTTCGGCGGATGGACAGCCCAAGAGACCCAGTACTTC. Protein product: CASSFGGWTAQETQYF.

This clone was seen a single time. The chain links TRBV5-1 to TRBJ2-5; 9 bases line up with TRBD1. The CDR3 runs 15 residues. The J segment lost 0 bases and the V segment lost 4 bases, leaving 4 bases of the junction unmatched. Per the germline V gene, CDR1 is SGHRS and CDR2 is YFSETQ. CDR3 sequence reads: CASSTGTGYQETQYF. For the CDR3, the DNA is TGCGCCAGCAGCACCGGGACAGGGTACCAAGAGACCCAGTACTTC.

The chain carries TRBV7-9 and TRBJ2-7, with D hard to call. Germline CDR1 is SEHNR and CDR2 is FQNEAQ (reference sequence). The CDR3 runs 13 residues. Trimming shortened V by 3 bases and J by 3 bases, and 9 bases separated the two germline ends. CDR3 sequence reads: CASSFLDDYEQYF. The CDR3 region has the DNA TGTGCCAGCAGCTTTTTGGACGACTACGAGCAGTACTTC.

The chain carries TRBV7-3 and TRBJ1-1; perhaps TRBD1 as D (5 bases). This CDR3 has 17 amino acids. Germline V gene lookup returns CDR1 SGHTA and CDR2 FQGTGA. Trimming took 1 base from V and 2 from J, leaving 17 bases between them. The CDR3 reads CASSLMGAGTGNTEAFF. The CDR3 nucleotides read TGTGCCAGCAGCTTAATGGGTGCAGGGACGGGCAACACTGAAGCTTTCTTT.

The J gene is TRBJ2-5, the V gene TRBV9, with D maybe TRBD2 (6 bases). Germline assignment: CDR1 SGDLS and CDR2 YYNGEE. The CDR3 is 15 amino acids. V lost 4 bases and J 5 bases, leaving 18 bases between the germline ends. The CDR3 region is CASSPSGDGYETQYF. In nucleotides, the CDR3 is TGTGCCAGCAGCCCCTCGGGGGACGGCTATGAGACCCAGTACTTC. Variable domain in full (rest from reference TRBV9 and TRBJ2-5): DSGVTQTPKHLITATGQRVTLRCSPRSGDLSVYWYQQSLDQGLQFLIQYYNGEERAKGNILERFSAQQFPDLHSELNLSSLELGDSALYFCASSPSGDGYETQYFGPGTRLLVL.

This clone has just one count. V is TRBV5-1 and J is TRBJ2-5, with D uncertain. The germline V gene encodes CDR1 SGHRS and CDR2 YFSETQ. V was trimmed by 2 bases and J by 2 bases, leaving 10 bases between them. The CDR3 extends over 14 amino acids. CDR3 coding DNA: TGCGCCAGCAGCTTAGGACGCCCGCAAGAGACCCAGTACTTC. It translates to CASSLGRPQETQYF.

This clone has a handful of counts. The rearrangement links TRBV7-3 to TRBJ2-1; 8 bases line up with TRBD2. V lost 1 base to trimming and J lost 5 bases; unmatched junction nucleotides: 7. Germline CDR1 reads SGHTA; CDR2 reads FQGTGA. The CDR3 covers 16 residues. For the CDR3, the DNA is TGTGCCAGCAGCTTAAGAAGCGGGGGCTTAAACAATGAGCAGTTCTTC. It specifies CASSLRSGGLNNEQFF. The full variable domain, its missing parts supplied by reference TRBV7-3 and TRBJ2-1, is GAGVSQTPSNKVTEKGKYVELRCDPISGHTALYWYRQSLGQGPEFLIYFQGTGAADDSGLPNDRFFAVRPEGSVSTLKIQRTERGDSAVYLCASSLRSGGLNNEQFFGPGTRLTVL.